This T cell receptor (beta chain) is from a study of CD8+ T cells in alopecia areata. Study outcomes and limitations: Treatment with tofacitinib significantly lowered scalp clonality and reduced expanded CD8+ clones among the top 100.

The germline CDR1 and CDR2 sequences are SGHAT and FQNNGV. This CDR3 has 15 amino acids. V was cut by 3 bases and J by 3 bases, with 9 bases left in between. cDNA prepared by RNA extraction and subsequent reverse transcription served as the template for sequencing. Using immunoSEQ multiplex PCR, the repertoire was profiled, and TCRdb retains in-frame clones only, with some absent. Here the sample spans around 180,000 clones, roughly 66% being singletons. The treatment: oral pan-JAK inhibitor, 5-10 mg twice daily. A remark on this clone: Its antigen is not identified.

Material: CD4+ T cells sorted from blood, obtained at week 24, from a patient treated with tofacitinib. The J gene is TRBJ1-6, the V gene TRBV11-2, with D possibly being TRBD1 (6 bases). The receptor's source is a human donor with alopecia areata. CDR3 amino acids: CASSFPGHYNSPLHF. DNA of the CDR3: TGTGCCAGCAGCTTCCCGGGACACTATAATTCACCCCTCCACTTT.